Presented here are 9 T cell receptor beta chains from one specimen sequenced in a study of molecular identifiers for immune sequencing clone quantification. One entry per CDR3 protein results from TCRdb running MiXCR on the PCR reads. The sample consists of 100,000 or so distinct CDR3 sequences, about 35% of them appearing once. Specimen: naive CD8+ T cells from blood, with Jurkat cell RNA spiked in. Regarding subset: FACS-sorted CD8+CD4-CCR7+CD45RA+ naive T cells. These receptors were taken from a human donor in good health. Some libraries in this study had Jurkat cell RNA spiked in.

The chain employs TRBV27 and TRBJ2-2; D not certain. The CDR3 is 12 residues long. V shed 2 bases and J shed 6 bases, with 4 bases lying between them. In germline, CDR1 is MNHEY, CDR2 SMNVEV (reference sequence). This CDR3 reads CASSLRAGELFF. CDR3 coding DNA: TGTGCCAGCAGTTTAAGGGCCGGGGAGCTGTTTTTT.

In its sample, this clonotype was seen a few times. Without the conserved terminal phenylalanine or tryptophan, this CDR3 likely stems from a read error. The chain employs TRBV27 and TRBJ2-1; 8 nucleotides align to TRBD2. Germline CDR1 and CDR2: MNHEY and SMNVEV (reference sequence). The CDR3 extends over 14 amino acids. V lost 7 bases and J lost 8; bases outside the gene matches: 10. The CDR3 here is CASTPVAGGDEQFI. The CDR3 nucleotides are TGTGCCAGCACCCCCGTGGCGGGAGGAGATGAGCAGTTCATC.

In its sample, this clonotype was seen a few times. This chain uses TRBV7-2 with TRBJ2-7; 8 positions agree with TRBD1. After removal of 4 bases from V and 4 bases from J, the junction contained 15 bases not matched to a gene. Germline V CDR1 and CDR2: SGHTA, FQGNSA. This CDR3 has 17 amino acids. The CDR3 coding sequence is TGTGCCAGCAGCTCCCCCATGGACAGGGTGGTCTTGTACGAGCAGTACTTC. Protein sequence: CASSSPMDRVVLYEQYF.

This chain uses TRBV11-2 with TRBJ2-7, with D perhaps being TRBD1 or TRBD2 (5 bases each). In germline, CDR1 is SGHAT, CDR2 FQNNGV. The CDR3 is made up of 11 amino acids. V lost 5 bases and J lost 12, with 14 bases in between. CDR3 in amino acids: CASSAGTGRYF. The CDR3 bases are TGTGCCAGCAGCGCCGGGACCGGACGGTACTTC.

The rearrangement uses TRBV28 and TRBJ2-1; D is unclear. CDR1 is MDHEN and CDR2 is SYDVKM in the germline V gene. V lost 5 bases and J 8 bases, leaving 16 bases between the germline ends. This CDR3 spans 14 amino acids. CDR3 coding DNA: TGTGCCAGCAGTCCGGTTCGGCTCTCGGATGAGCAGTTCTTC. This codes for CASSPVRLSDEQFF.

This clonotype was counted many times. The rearrangement uses TRBV28 and TRBJ2-3, with TRBD2 matching 7 bases. Germline loops: CDR1 MDHEN, CDR2 SYDVKM. This CDR3 is built from 15 residues. The V and J ends lost 8 bases and 2 bases, in that order; junction bases with no gene match: 10. CDR3 coding DNA: TGTGCCAGCGGCTTTTTTGGGACTATCACAGATACGCAGTATTTT. Protein: CASGFFGTITDTQYF.

The chain has TRBV9 and TRBJ2-5; TRBD1 matches 10 bases. The ends lost 8 bases at V and 5 bases at J; junction bases unmatched: 9. Germline V gene data show CDR1 as SGDLS and CDR2 as YYNGEE. The CDR3 is 14 amino acids. Here the CDR3 reads CASQGQGSAETQYF. CDR3 DNA: TGTGCCAGTCAGGGACAGGGGTCTGCGGAGACCCAGTACTTC.

This clonotype appeared a few times. The genes are TRBV7-6 and TRBJ2-3, with 9 bases matching TRBD2. Germline CDR1 is SGHVS and CDR2 is FNYEAQ. Trimming took 2 bases from V and 0 from J; bases not matched to a gene: 3. The CDR3 is made up of 16 amino acids. Here the CDR3 DNA reads TGTGCCAGCAGCTTATATAGCGGGAGTAGCACAGATACGCAGTATTTT. Translating gives CASSLYSGSSTDTQYF.

This chain joins TRBV7-2 and TRBJ2-1; 13 bases align to TRBD2. CDR1 is SGHTA and CDR2 is FQGNSA in the germline V gene. The CDR3 is 16 residues long. V trimming: 4 bases; J trimming: 9 bases; junction bases outside the gene matches: 9. The CDR3 spells CASSSLTGLAGVEQFF. The CDR3 nucleotides are TGTGCCAGCAGCTCCCTCACAGGACTAGCGGGAGTTGAGCAGTTCTTC. Looking up the rest from reference TRBV7-2 and TRBJ2-1 gives the full variable domain: GAGVSQSPSNKVTEKGKDVELRCDPISGHTALYWYRQSLGQGLEFLIYFQGNSAPDKSGLPSDRFSAERTGGSVSTLTIQRTQQEDSAVYLCASSSLTGLAGVEQFFGPGTRLTVL.